The text below deals with one T cell receptor beta chain. These data are taken from a study of tumor-infiltrating lymphocytes in oesophageal squamous cell carcinoma. This CDR3 has 13 amino acids. Germline V gene data show CDR1 as LGHDT and CDR2 as YNNKEL (reference sequence). MiXCR, run by TCRdb on the PCR reads, gives a single entry per CDR3 protein. The sample holds roughly 17,000 distinct CDR3 sequences, approximately 45% seen once. The rearrangement joins TRBV3-1 to TRBJ1-4; D gene unclear. TRBJ2-2 matches the DNA end more closely, so the J call is doubtful. This receptor was taken from a female donor with esophageal squamous cell carcinoma. The sequenced sample consisted of normal esophageal tissue next to the tumor. CDR3: CASSQRQPGELFF. CDR3 DNA sequence: TGTGCCAGCAGCCAGCGACAACCCGGGGAGCTGTTTTTT.